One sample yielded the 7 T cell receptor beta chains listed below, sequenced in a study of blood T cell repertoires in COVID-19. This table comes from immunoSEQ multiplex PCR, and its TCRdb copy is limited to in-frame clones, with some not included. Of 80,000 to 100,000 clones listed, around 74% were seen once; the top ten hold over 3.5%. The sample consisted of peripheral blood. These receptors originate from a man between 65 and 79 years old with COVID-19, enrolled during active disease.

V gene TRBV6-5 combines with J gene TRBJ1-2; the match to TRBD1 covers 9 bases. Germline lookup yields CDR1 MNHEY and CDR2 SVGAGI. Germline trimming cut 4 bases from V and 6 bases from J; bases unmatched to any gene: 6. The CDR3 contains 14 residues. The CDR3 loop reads CASSSRTGAHGYTF. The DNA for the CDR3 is TGTGCCAGCAGTTCTCGGACAGGGGCACATGGCTACACCTTC.

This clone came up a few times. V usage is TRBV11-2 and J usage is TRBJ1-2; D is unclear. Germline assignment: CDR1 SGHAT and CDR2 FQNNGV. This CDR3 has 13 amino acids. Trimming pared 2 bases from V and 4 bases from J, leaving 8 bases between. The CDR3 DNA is TGTGCCAGCAGCTTAACCAGACTCTATGGCTACACCTTC. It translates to CASSLTRLYGYTF.

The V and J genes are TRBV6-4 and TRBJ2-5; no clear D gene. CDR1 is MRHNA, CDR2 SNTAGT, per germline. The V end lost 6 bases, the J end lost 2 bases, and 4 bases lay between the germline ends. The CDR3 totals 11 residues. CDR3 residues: CASRTQETQYF. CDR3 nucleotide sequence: TGTGCCAGCAGAACACAAGAGACCCAGTACTTC.

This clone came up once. The CDR3 bases are TGTGCCAGCAGTCTCCCGGGGGGAAGCACTGAAGCTTTCTTT. The encoded protein is CASSLPGGSTEAFF. The chain carries TRBV6-2 or TRBV6-3 and TRBJ1-1, with D possibly TRBD1 on 5 matching bases. This CDR3 has 14 amino acids. V dropped 5 bases and J dropped 4 bases, with 14 bases sitting between them. CDR1 is MNHEY, CDR2 SVGEGT, per germline.

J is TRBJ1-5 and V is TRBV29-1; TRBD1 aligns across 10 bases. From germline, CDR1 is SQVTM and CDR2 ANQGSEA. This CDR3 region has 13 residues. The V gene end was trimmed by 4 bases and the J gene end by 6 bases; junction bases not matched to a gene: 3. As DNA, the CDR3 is TGCAGCGTTGGACAGGGGGCAGGTCAGCCCCAGCATTTT. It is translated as CSVGQGAGQPQHF.

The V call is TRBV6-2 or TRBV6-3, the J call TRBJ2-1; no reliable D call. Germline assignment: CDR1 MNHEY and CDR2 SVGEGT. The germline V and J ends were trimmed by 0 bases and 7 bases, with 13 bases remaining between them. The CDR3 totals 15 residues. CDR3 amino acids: CASSYSTYGGNEQFF. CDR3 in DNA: TGTGCCAGCAGTTACTCGACTTACGGTGGGAATGAGCAGTTCTTC.

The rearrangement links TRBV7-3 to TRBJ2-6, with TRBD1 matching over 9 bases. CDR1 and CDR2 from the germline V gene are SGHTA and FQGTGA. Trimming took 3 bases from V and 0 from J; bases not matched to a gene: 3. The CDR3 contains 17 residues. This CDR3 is CASSFGTGSSGANVLTF. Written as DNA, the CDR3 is TGTGCCAGCAGCTTCGGGACAGGGAGCTCTGGGGCCAACGTCCTGACTTTC.